The 10 T cell receptor beta chains given below trace back to one sample, sequenced in a study of blood T cell repertoires in COVID-19 (dated by TCRdb to 2018 to 2021). Library method: the immunoSEQ multiplex PCR assay. TCRdb mirrors the immuneACCESS table, restricted to in-frame sequences. Some clones are absent from its copies; in checked studies, under half trace to an unresolved V gene, and the reason for the others is unknown. The sample table shows some 210,000 clones, and 90% to 95% are seen once. The top ten clonotypes cover under 1.5% of the sample. Sample: peripheral blood. These receptors all stem from a man aged 25-45 years with acute or convalescent COVID-19.

The J gene is TRBJ1-2, the V gene TRBV28, with 7 bases lining up with TRBD1. The J segment lost 3 bases and the V segment lost 6 bases, leaving 10 bases of the junction unmatched. CDR3 length: 15 residues. In germline, CDR1 is MDHEN, CDR2 SYDVKM. The chain's CDR3 is CASRREGAQYYGYTF. CDR3 nucleotide sequence: TGTGCCAGCAGGCGGGAGGGGGCGCAGTACTATGGCTACACCTTC.

This chain's CDR3 is CASSWAGTSRQTQYF. CDR3 DNA: TGCGCCAGCAGCTGGGCGGGGACTAGCCGGCAGACCCAGTACTTC. J is TRBJ2-5 and V is TRBV5-1, with 9 positions matching TRBD2. The CDR3 contains 15 residues. After removal of 3 bases from V and 6 bases from J, the junction contained 9 bases not matched to a gene. Germline V gene sequence: CDR1 SGHRS, CDR2 YFSETQ.

The chain links TRBV24-1 to TRBJ1-6; D gene ambiguous. Germline CDR1 is KGHDR and CDR2 is SFDVKD. This CDR3 contains 19 residues. The V and J ends lost 1 base and 5 bases respectively, with 20 bases between them. CDR3 residues: CATSDLSFEVWRDNSPLHF. As DNA, the CDR3 is TGTGCCACCAGTGATTTAAGTTTCGAGGTGTGGAGGGATAATTCACCCCTCCACTTT.

This chain uses TRBV7-2 with TRBJ2-5; TRBD2 matches 7 bases. V shed 1 base and J 10 bases; nucleotides not matched to a gene: 12. Germline-derived CDR1 and CDR2 are SGHTA and FQGNSA. This CDR3 contains 15 residues. CDR3 residues: CASSLEGGKSLGQYF. Written as DNA, the CDR3 is TGTGCCAGCAGCTTAGAGGGAGGGAAGAGTTTGGGCCAGTACTTC.

V and J are TRBV5-1 and TRBJ2-5; tentatively, D is TRBD1 (6 bases). Germline CDR1 is SGHRS and CDR2 is YFSETQ. V shed 4 bases and J shed 6 bases, with 16 bases lying between them. CDR3 size: 14 residues. The DNA of the CDR3 is TGCGCCAGCAGCCCCCAGACAGGTCAGAAGACCCAGTACTTC. This gives the protein CASSPQTGQKTQYF. Drawing the rest from reference TRBV5-1 and TRBJ2-5, the complete variable domain is KAGVTQTPRYLIKTRGQQVTLSCSPISGHRSVSWYQQTPGQGLQFLFEYFSETQRNKGNFPGRFSGRQFSNSRSEMNVSTLELGDSALYLCASSPQTGQKTQYFGPGTRLLVL.

The CDR3 is CASSQVGRGYFGYTF. The CDR3 DNA reads as TGTGCCAGCAGCCAAGTGGGCAGGGGGTACTTCGGCTACACCTTC. J is TRBJ1-2 and V is TRBV3-1 (or the pseudogene TRBV3-2), with 7 bases aligning to TRBD1. Unmatched junction bases numbered 10, after V lost 1 base and J lost 8 bases. Germline CDR1 LGHDT, CDR2 YNNKEL (reference sequence). This CDR3 is built from 15 residues.

The rearrangement joins TRBV28 to TRBJ1-2, with D maybe TRBD1 (5 bases). Trimming stripped 5 bases from V and 3 bases from J, with 13 bases between. The CDR3 consists of 14 residues. Germline CDR1 and CDR2: MDHEN and SYDVKM. CDR3 coding DNA: TGTGCCAGCAGTGGGAGGGGAAGTTACTATGGCTACACCTTC. Its translation: CASSGRGSYYGYTF.

This clone came up once. The rearrangement uses TRBV11-3 and TRBJ2-2, with D unclear. CDR3 length: 14 amino acids. CDR1 is SGHNT, CDR2 YENEEA, per germline. V dropped 2 bases and J dropped 5 bases, with 9 bases sitting between them. CDR3 coding DNA: TGTGCCAGCAGCTTATACCCTCGGACCGGGGAGCTGTTTTTT. Protein: CASSLYPRTGELFF.

V gene TRBV12-3 or TRBV12-4 combines with J gene TRBJ1-5, with D maybe TRBD1 (6 bases). The V gene lost 3 bases and the J gene lost 6 bases, with 9 bases spanning the gap. CDR3 length: 13 residues. CDR3 amino acids: CASSFRGSQPQHF. Here the CDR3 DNA reads TGTGCCAGCAGTTTTAGGGGGAGTCAGCCCCAGCATTTT.

The chain links TRBV7-9 to TRBJ1-6; the D is unclear. The germline V gene has CDR1 SEHNR and CDR2 FQNEAQ (reference sequence). Trimming took 0 bases from V and 7 from J, leaving 10 bases between them. The CDR3 sequence is 15 residues long. This chain's CDR3 is CASSLAAGQNSPLHF. CDR3 nucleotide sequence: TGTGCCAGCAGCTTAGCTGCGGGCCAAAATTCACCCCTCCACTTT.